Sequencing of this T cell receptor (beta chain) was carried out in a study of beta chain features in type 1 diabetes. Study as a whole: Cell yields, gender and age were similar in healthy donors and patients. The study, taken as a whole, reports: Equally in patients and controls, shorter templates might have been favored by PCR. Researchers report that Type 1 diabetes patients had moderately but significantly shorter TCRB CDR3s across all four CD4+ subsets. For TCRB rearrangement, an influence of HLA type remained unresolved here.

Sequencing targeted expressed TCRB transcripts, as all isolated RNA had been reverse transcribed. The average output of naive, central memory and regulatory T cell samples was several million reads. Sequencing used immunoSEQ multiplex PCR; TCRdb keeps in-frame clones, though not all of them. The repertoire consists of roughly 230,000 clones, with 11% occurring once and the leading ten covering around 0.015%. This clone appeared a few times. Its target is unknown. The V and J ends lost 2 bases and 0 bases respectively, with 13 bases between them. This CDR3 has 17 residues. The germline gives CDR1 MGHRA, CDR2 YSYEKL.

J is TRBJ1-4 and V is TRBV4-1; no definite D call. The sequenced sample consisted of naive CD4+ T cells from blood. The TCR originated in a man younger than 40 with type 1 diabetes. DNA for the CDR3: TGCGCCAGCAGCCAACACCCCTCGGGAGCAACTAATGAAAAACTGTTTTTT. Amino acid sequence: CASSQHPSGATNEKLFF.